One and the same sample provided the 10 T cell receptor beta chains below, sequenced in a study of shared clonotypes between healthy human individuals. Produced via immunoSEQ multiplex PCR; TCRdb's table is partial and in-frame only. The table includes 2,500,000 or so clones, over 85% detected once. The sequenced material came from naive CD4+ T cells from PBMCs. The subset is: CD45RA+ positively selected. These receptors all come from a man younger than 35 in good health. Some clones in this sample may be carry-over from other donors' samples.

J is TRBJ2-7 and V is TRBV19; the D gene could be TRBD1 or TRBD2 (5 bases each). The ends were cut back, 5 bases at V and 2 bases at J, with 16 bases in the middle. The CDR3 runs 15 residues. Germline assignment: CDR1 LNHDA and CDR2 SQIVND (reference sequence). The CDR3 loop reads CASSLKDGGPYEQYF. Here the CDR3 DNA reads TGTGCCAGTAGTCTAAAGGATGGGGGACCCTACGAGCAGTACTTC.

The CDR3 region has the DNA TGTGCCAGCAGGACCGGGACAGGGGGCCTCTATGGCTACACCTTC. Translation: CASRTGTGGLYGYTF. The chain is built from TRBV6-5 and TRBJ1-2; the match to TRBD1 covers 12 bases. With 6 bases clipped from V and 4 bases from J, the junction kept 6 bases outside the gene matches. CDR1 is MNHEY, CDR2 SVGAGI, per germline. This CDR3 region has 15 residues.

The V call is TRBV7-2, the J call TRBJ2-7, with TRBD1 matching over 8 bases. This CDR3 comprises 14 residues. V gave up 5 bases and J gave up 6 bases; unmatched junction bases: 9. Germline loops: CDR1 SGHTA, CDR2 FQGNSA. The CDR3: CASSPGQVVGEQYF. DNA for the CDR3: TGTGCCAGCAGCCCGGGACAGGTCGTTGGCGAGCAGTACTTC.

The chain links TRBV25-1 to TRBJ2-5; 8 positions match TRBD2. Near its end, the DNA agrees better with TRBJ2-7, so the J call may be wrong. Germline V gene lookup returns CDR1 MGHDK and CDR2 SYGVNS. This CDR3 spans 15 amino acids. Here the CDR3 DNA reads TGTGCCAGCAGTGAATCTCGCGGGAGGTTCTACGAGCAGTACTTC. This gives the protein CASSESRGRFYEQYF.

The rearrangement links TRBV5-1 to TRBJ2-3, with 13 bases that match TRBD2. The length of the CDR3 is 16 residues. CDR1 and CDR2 from the germline V gene are SGHRS and YFSETQ. J lost 1 base, V lost 4 bases, and 3 bases had no gene match. CDR3 DNA: TGCGCCAGCAGCGAACTAGCGGGAGGGCGCACAGATACGCAGTATTTT. It encodes CASSELAGGRTDTQYF.

The chain couples TRBV7-5 to TRBJ2-7; the D segment call TRBD2 is taken from the table without a DNA check. TRBV7-5 is given as a pseudogene. CDR3 size: 16 residues. DNA for the CDR3: TGTGTCAGAAGCTTAGGTGTTTGGCGGGAGGAGATTGAGCGGTACTTC. This gives the protein CVRSLGVWREEIERYF.

The chain's CDR3 is CASIPGGWGRAFF. CDR3 nucleotides: TGTGCCAGCATCCCCGGAGGGTGGGGGAGAGCTTTCTTT. The chain couples TRBV28 to TRBJ1-1, with a weak D call TRBD1 (5 bases). The CDR3 contains 13 residues. Trimming pared 7 bases from V and 10 bases from J, leaving 19 bases between. Germline-derived CDR1 and CDR2 are MDHEN and SYDVKM.

The rearrangement joins TRBV7-2 to TRBJ2-7; 10 positions match TRBD2. Germline V gene lookup returns CDR1 SGHTA and CDR2 FQGNSA. V lost 5 bases, J lost 0 bases, and 7 bases stayed unmatched. The CDR3 is 16 residues long. CDR3 loop: CASSLTPSGSSYEQYF. CDR3 nucleotides: TGTGCCAGCAGCCTAACCCCTAGCGGGAGCTCCTACGAGCAGTACTTC.

In its sample, this clone was seen once. The V gene is TRBV7-6, the J gene TRBJ2-7, with TRBD1 matching 9 bases. The CDR3 has 16 amino acids. V lost 0 bases to trimming and J lost 3 bases; unmatched junction nucleotides: 6. The germline V gene has CDR1 SGHVS and CDR2 FNYEAQ. The CDR3 DNA sequence: TGTGCCAGCAGCTTAGCTGGGACAGGGTACGGCTACGAGCAGTACTTC. This codes for CASSLAGTGYGYEQYF.

About this clone: This sample includes further DNA sequences coding for the same CDR3. The chain links TRBV7-9 to TRBJ2-7; no clear D gene. Looked up from germline, CDR1 is SEHNR and CDR2 is FQNEAQ (reference sequence). This CDR3 has 11 residues. V gave up 6 bases and J gave up 4 bases, with 7 bases separating them. The CDR3 sequence: CASSPQYEQYF. The DNA for the CDR3 is TGTGCCAGCAGTCCCCAATACGAGCAGTACTTC.